This T cell receptor beta chain was captured by sequencing in a study of human thymus T cells. V was clipped by 4 bases and J by 6 bases; unmatched bases: 13. CDR1 and CDR2 (germline): LNHDA, SQIVND (reference sequence). CDR3 size: 17 residues. Sequencing was performed with immunoSEQ multiplex PCR; in TCRdb, only in-frame clones are kept and a portion is missing. In the table there are under 70,000 clones, 94% of which are singletons. The rearrangement uses TRBV19 and TRBJ2-2, with TRBD2 matching over 8 bases. Specimen: blood. The source of this sequence is a boy in the first two years of life with a congenital heart defect but otherwise immunologically healthy. CDR3 nucleotides: TGTGCCAGTAGTAGAATAGCGGTCCGGGGGGGCCCCGGGGAGCTGTTTTTT. Translated: CASSRIAVRGGPGELFF.